These T cell receptor beta chains were read from a single sample in a study of T and B cells in COVID-19 patients. One entry per CDR3 protein results from TCRdb running MiXCR on the multiplex PCR reads. The table has 15,000 to 20,000 distinct CDR3 sequences, around 35% seen once. Sample: blood. The source of these receptors is a human donor with active COVID-19. Both conserved end residues are part of each CDR3. The order of the fields is CDR3 length, J gene, D gene, V gene, clone size, CDR3 DNA, CDR3 protein. The D gene is left open where the match is weak. Clone size, where shown, is once, few, many, or a class for clones that have expanded.

15	TRBJ2-5	NA	TRBV7-2	once	TGTGCCAGCAGCTTAGCCTCCAGGTTACAACAGACCCAGTACTTC	CASSLASRLQQTQYF
20	TRBJ1-5	TRBD1	TRBV19	few	TGTGCCAGTAGTATATTTAGGACAGGGGATCGGAGGCCCGCCAATCAGCCCCAGCATTTT	CASSIFRTGDRRPANQPQHF
14	TRBJ2-5	NA	TRBV5-4	NA	TGTGCCAGCAGCGACGGGGCCCCACGAGAGACCCAGTACTTC	CASSDGAPRETQYF
14	TRBJ2-7	NA	TRBV7-9	NA	TGTGCCAGCAGCTTATTGGGGGGGCTCTACGAGCAGTACTTC	CASSLLGGLYEQYF
14	TRBJ1-6	NA	TRBV7-2	NA	TGTGCCAGCAGCTTAGGGGGATTAGGGTCACCCCTCCACTTT	CASSLGGLGSPLHF
14	TRBJ1-2	NA	TRBV19	few	TGTGCCAGTAGAAACGCTCAGGGTGGGTTTGGCTACACCTTC	CASRNAQGGFGYTF
13	TRBJ2-1	NA	TRBV5-5	few	TGTGCCAGCAGCCTCCGGGTCTGGAATGAGCAGTTCTTC	CASSLRVWNEQFF
11	TRBJ2-7	NA	TRBV6-1	few	TGTGCCAGCAGTGAAGATTACGAGCAGTACTTC	CASSEDYEQYF
15	TRBJ2-3	NA	TRBV10-3	few	TGTGCCATCAGTGAGCGGGCGGGGGCCACAGATACGCAGTATTTT	CAISERAGATDTQYF
13	TRBJ1-1	TRBD1	TRBV19	NA	TGTGCCAGTAGTATAAGGGACAGGGCTGAAGCTTTCTTT	CASSIRDRAEAFF
14	TRBJ2-7	NA	TRBV29-1	many	TGCAGCGGGAAATGGCGGGGGCACTCCTACGAGCAGTACTTC	CSGKWRGHSYEQYF
15	TRBJ2-1	TRBD2	TRBV7-2	NA	TGTGCCAGCAGGACTAGCGGCGGCTACTACAATGAGCAGTTCTTC	CASRTSGGYYNEQFF
16	TRBJ2-5	TRBD2	TRBV7-9	NA	TGTGCCAGCAGCTTAGGATTTTCGGGGGGCCAAGAGACCCAGTACTTC	CASSLGFSGGQETQYF
18	TRBJ2-2	NA	TRBV6-2/TRBV6-3	few	TGTGCCAGCAGTTTAGGCGGAACCTTTTGGACGAACACCGGGGAGCTGTTTTTT	CASSLGGTFWTNTGELFF
15	TRBJ1-6	NA	TRBV6-6	NA	TGTGCCAGCAGTTACTCGGCCCAGGATAATTCACCCCTCCACTTT	CASSYSAQDNSPLHF
14	TRBJ1-6	NA	TRBV12-3/TRBV12-4	few	TGTGCCAGCAGTTTCGACAGGCCAAATTCACCCCTCCACTTT	CASSFDRPNSPLHF
13	TRBJ1-2	NA	TRBV5-6	NA	TGTGCCAGCAGCTTGACGAGTAACTATGGCTACACCTTC	CASSLTSNYGYTF
14	TRBJ2-2	NA	TRBV27	few	TGTGCCAGCAGTTTATTGGGTCACGGCGGGGAGCTGTTTTTT	CASSLLGHGGELFF
17	TRBJ2-5	TRBD2	TRBV12-3/TRBV12-4	NA	TGTGCCAGCAGTTTAGGACGACTAGCTCAGTACCAAGAGACCCAGTACTTC	CASSLGRLAQYQETQYF
16	TRBJ2-3	TRBD2	TRBV7-2	NA	TGTGCCAGCAGCTTAGCGGGAGCGGGGACCACAGATACGCAGTATTTT	CASSLAGAGTTDTQYF
13	TRBJ1-4	NA	TRBV10-3	NA	TGTGCCATCAGCCGGTCAACTAATGAAAAACTGTTTTTT	CAISRSTNEKLFF
15	TRBJ1-6	NA	TRBV20-1	NA	TGCAGTGCCGCTAGTTTGGGGGCAGAGAATTCACCCCTCCACTTT	CSAASLGAENSPLHF
15	TRBJ2-6	NA	TRBV6-4	NA	TGTGCCAGCAGTGAGAGGGCCTCAGGGGCCAACGTCCTGACTTTC	CASSERASGANVLTF
12	TRBJ2-1	NA	TRBV6-4	few	TGTGCCAGCAGTGCCGCAGCAAATGAGCAGTTCTTC	CASSAAANEQFF
19	TRBJ1-2	NA	TRBV20-1	NA	TGCAGTGCTAGAGCCCACCCCGGGGGCCCACAGACTTATAACTATGGCTACACCTTC	CSARAHPGGPQTYNYGYTF
18	TRBJ2-2	TRBD2	TRBV27	many	TGTGCCAGCAAAAGCGGACTAGCGGGGGCCCTGAACACCGGGGAGCTGTTTTTT	CASKSGLAGALNTGELFF
13	TRBJ1-2	TRBD1	TRBV6-1	NA	TGTGCCAGCAGTGAAAGACAGGGCCATGGCTACACCTTC	CASSERQGHGYTF
16	TRBJ1-5	TRBD1	TRBV19	NA	TGTGCCAGTAGTCCCTCCGGGACAGGGGGCGGGCAGCCCCAGCATTTT	CASSPSGTGGGQPQHF
14	TRBJ1-5	NA	TRBV19	few	TGTGCCAGTAGCCCTGGCCTCGGTTTTGAGCCCCAGCATTTT	CASSPGLGFEPQHF
16	TRBJ2-3	TRBD2	TRBV29-1	medium-sized	TGCAGCGTTCTAGCGGGGGGGTACCAAATGGGAGATACGCAGTATTTT	CSVLAGGYQMGDTQYF
11	TRBJ2-3	NA	TRBV5-4	once	TGTGCCAGCAGCCTTACAGATACGCAGTATTTT	CASSLTDTQYF
15	TRBJ2-5	TRBD1	TRBV10-3	NA	TGTGCCATCAGTGGGCGACAGGGTTCCCAAGAGACCCAGTACTTC	CAISGRQGSQETQYF
15	TRBJ1-1	NA	TRBV6-5	NA	TGTGCCAGCAGTCCACACATAATCCTGAACACTGAAGCTTTCTTT	CASSPHIILNTEAFF
13	TRBJ2-5	NA	TRBV29-1	medium-sized	TGCAGCGTTGAACCCACGGAGGGAAAGACCCAGTACTTC	CSVEPTEGKTQYF
11	TRBJ2-7	NA	TRBV27	medium-sized	TGTGCCAGCAGTCAAAAGAACGAGCAGTACTTC	CASSQKNEQYF
13	TRBJ1-2	NA	TRBV19	medium-sized	TGTGCCAGTAGTATCCGGGACGGCTATGGCTACACCTTC	CASSIRDGYGYTF
12	TRBJ2-7	NA	TRBV6-1	NA	TGTGCCAGCAGTGAAGGGGGGATCGAGCAGTACTTC	CASSEGGIEQYF
15	TRBJ2-2	TRBD1	TRBV27	medium-sized	TGTGCCAGCAGTGGACCGGGACAGCACACCGGGGAGCTGTTTTTT	CASSGPGQHTGELFF
13	TRBJ1-5	NA	TRBV5-5	NA	TGTGCCAGCAGCTTGGCGGCGGATCAGCCCCAGCATTTT	CASSLAADQPQHF
15	TRBJ1-5	TRBD1	TRBV12-3/TRBV12-4	NA	TGTGCCAGCAGTTCCCGGGACAGGTACGATCAGCCCCAGCATTTT	CASSSRDRYDQPQHF
12	TRBJ2-5	NA	TRBV18	NA	TGTGCCAGCTCACCAAATATAGAGACCCAGTACTTC	CASSPNIETQYF
14	TRBJ2-3	TRBD1	TRBV5-5	NA	TGTGCCAGCAGCCCTGGGACAGGTCCAGATACGCAGTATTTT	CASSPGTGPDTQYF
15	TRBJ2-3	NA	TRBV7-6	few	TGTGCCAGCAGCCCATTCATTTCAGTGGCAGATACGCAGTATTTT	CASSPFISVADTQYF
18	TRBJ2-3	TRBD2	TRBV27	NA	TGTGCCAGCAGGCCGGCCGCCCCCAGCGGGGGGGCATCAGATACGCAGTATTTT	CASRPAAPSGGASDTQYF
19	TRBJ2-7	TRBD2	TRBV5-4	NA	TGTGCCAGCAGCTTGGTAGATCGGGGGGGCGCTTCCCTTCCCCACGAGCAGTACTTC	CASSLVDRGGASLPHEQYF
12	TRBJ2-2	NA	TRBV29-1	NA	TGCAGCTACCAGGGTAACACCGGGGAGCTGTTTTTT	CSYQGNTGELFF
14	TRBJ2-7	TRBD2	TRBV6-2/TRBV6-3	few	TGTGCCAGCAGTTCTAGCGGGGGCTTATTCGAGCAGTACTTC	CASSSSGGLFEQYF
13	TRBJ2-2	NA	TRBV5-4	few	TGTGCCAGCAGCTTCGAAGGGGCCGGGGAGCTGTTTTTT	CASSFEGAGELFF
12	TRBJ1-1	TRBD1	TRBV29-1	medium-sized	TGCAGCGTTGGACAGGGAGGGACTGAAGCTTTCTTT	CSVGQGGTEAFF
20	TRBJ2-3	TRBD2	TRBV20-1	NA	TGCAGTGCTAGTTTTAGTATTGGACTAGCGGGGGGATCTAGCACAGATACGCAGTATTTT	CSASFSIGLAGGSSTDTQYF
15	TRBJ2-1	TRBD2	TRBV5-1	NA	TGCGCCAGCTACCTTCCCGGGACTAGTTCGGATGAGCAGTTCTTC	CASYLPGTSSDEQFF
14	TRBJ1-1	TRBD1	TRBV27	NA	TGTGCCAGCAGCGGACAGGGAGGTGGTAGTGAAGCTTTCTTT	CASSGQGGGSEAFF
16	TRBJ1-2	NA	TRBV6-5	few	TGTGCCAGCAGTTACTCGTCGTGGGGGGGGAGCTATGGCTACACCTTC	CASSYSSWGGSYGYTF